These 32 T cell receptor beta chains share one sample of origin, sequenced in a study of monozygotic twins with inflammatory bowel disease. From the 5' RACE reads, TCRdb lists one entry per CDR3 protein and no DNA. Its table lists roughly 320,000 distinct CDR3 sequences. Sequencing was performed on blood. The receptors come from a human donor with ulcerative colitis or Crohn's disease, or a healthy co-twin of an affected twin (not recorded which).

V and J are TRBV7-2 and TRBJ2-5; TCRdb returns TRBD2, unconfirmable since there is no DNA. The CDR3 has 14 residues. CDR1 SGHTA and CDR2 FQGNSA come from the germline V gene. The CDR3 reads CASSLGAGVETQYF.

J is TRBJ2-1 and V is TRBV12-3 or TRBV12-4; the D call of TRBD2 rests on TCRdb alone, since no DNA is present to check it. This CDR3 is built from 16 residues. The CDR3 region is CASSLNGRRTGNEQFF.

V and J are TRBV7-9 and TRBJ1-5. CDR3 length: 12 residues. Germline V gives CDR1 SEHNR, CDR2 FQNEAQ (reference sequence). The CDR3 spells CASSHPVGPQHF.

The chain's CDR3 is CASSPTGLYNEQFF. The rearrangement uses TRBV14 and TRBJ2-1. Germline V gives CDR1 SGHDN, CDR2 FVKESK. This CDR3 is 14 amino acids long.

The CDR3 spells CASSRERREGPQYF. This rearrangement joins TRBV7-2 to TRBJ2-4; with no DNA, the TCRdb D assignment of TRBD2 cannot be verified. CDR1 SGHTA and CDR2 FQGNSA come from the germline V gene. The CDR3 length is 14 residues.

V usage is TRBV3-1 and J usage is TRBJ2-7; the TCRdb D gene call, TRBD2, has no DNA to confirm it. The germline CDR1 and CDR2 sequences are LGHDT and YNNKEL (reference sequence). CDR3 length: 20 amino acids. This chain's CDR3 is CASSQRRLAGGKVTAYEQYF.

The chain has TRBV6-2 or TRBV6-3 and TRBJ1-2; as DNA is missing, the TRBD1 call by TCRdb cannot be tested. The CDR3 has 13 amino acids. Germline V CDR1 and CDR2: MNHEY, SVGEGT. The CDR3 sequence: CATRTVRDYGYNF.

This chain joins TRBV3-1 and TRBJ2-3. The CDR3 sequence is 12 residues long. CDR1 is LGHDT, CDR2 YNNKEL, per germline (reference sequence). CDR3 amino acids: CASSTLSDTQYF.

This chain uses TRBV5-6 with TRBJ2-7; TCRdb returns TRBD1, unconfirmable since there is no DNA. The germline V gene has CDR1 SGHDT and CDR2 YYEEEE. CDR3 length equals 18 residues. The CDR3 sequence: CASSSWWGQGESWYEQYF.

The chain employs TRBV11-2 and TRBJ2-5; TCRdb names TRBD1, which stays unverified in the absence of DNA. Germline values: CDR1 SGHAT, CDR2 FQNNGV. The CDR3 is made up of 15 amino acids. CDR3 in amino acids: CASSLTTGSGETQYF.

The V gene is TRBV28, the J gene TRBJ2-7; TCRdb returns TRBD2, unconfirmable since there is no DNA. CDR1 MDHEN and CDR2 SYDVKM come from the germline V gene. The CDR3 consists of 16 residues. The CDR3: CASSLSRLAGTYEQYF. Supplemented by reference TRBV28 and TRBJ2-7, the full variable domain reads DVKVTQSSRYLVKRTGEKVFLECVQDMDHENMFWYRQDPGLGLRLIYFSYDVKMKEKGDIPEGYSVSREKKERFSLILESASTNQTSMYLCASSLSRLAGTYEQYFGPGTRLTVT.

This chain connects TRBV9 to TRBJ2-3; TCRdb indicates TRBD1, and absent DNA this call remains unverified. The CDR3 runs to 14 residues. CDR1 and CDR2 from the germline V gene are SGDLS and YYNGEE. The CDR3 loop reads CASQVGGHTDTQYF.

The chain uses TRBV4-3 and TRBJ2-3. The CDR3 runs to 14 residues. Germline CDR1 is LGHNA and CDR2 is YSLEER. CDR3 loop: CASSQDLVTDTQYF.

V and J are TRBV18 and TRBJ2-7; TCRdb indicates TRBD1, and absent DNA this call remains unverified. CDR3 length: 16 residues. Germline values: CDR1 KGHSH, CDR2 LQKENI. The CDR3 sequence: CASSSEGTQPTYEQYF.

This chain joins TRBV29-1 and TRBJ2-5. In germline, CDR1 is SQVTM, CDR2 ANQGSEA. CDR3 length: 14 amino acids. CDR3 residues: CSVETPAHLETQYF.

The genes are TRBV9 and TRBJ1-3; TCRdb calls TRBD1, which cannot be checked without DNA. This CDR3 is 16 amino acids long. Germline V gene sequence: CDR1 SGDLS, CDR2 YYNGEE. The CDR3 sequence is CASSVGGTAGGNTIYF.

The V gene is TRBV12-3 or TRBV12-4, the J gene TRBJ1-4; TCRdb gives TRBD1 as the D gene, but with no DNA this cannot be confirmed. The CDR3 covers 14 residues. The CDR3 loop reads CASRQQGFGEKLFF.

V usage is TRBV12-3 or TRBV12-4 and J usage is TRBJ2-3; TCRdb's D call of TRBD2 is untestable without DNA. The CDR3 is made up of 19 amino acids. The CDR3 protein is CASSSRGALAGSSTDTQYF.

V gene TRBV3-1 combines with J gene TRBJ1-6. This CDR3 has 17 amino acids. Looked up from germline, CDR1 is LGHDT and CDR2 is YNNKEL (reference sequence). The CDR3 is CASTPTGLALGKSPLHF.

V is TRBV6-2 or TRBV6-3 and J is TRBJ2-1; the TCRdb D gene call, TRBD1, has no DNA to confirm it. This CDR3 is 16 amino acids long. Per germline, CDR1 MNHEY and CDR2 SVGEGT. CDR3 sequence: CASSYQGVGSYNEQFF.

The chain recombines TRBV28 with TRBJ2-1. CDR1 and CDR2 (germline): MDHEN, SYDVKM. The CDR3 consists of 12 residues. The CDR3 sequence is CASSPGMWEQFF. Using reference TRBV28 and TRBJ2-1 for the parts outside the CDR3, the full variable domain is DVKVTQSSRYLVKRTGEKVFLECVQDMDHENMFWYRQDPGLGLRLIYFSYDVKMKEKGDIPEGYSVSREKKERFSLILESASTNQTSMYLCASSPGMWEQFFGPGTRLTVL.

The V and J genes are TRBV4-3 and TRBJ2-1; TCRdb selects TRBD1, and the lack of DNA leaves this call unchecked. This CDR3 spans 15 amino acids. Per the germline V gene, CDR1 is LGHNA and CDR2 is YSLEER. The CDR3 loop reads CASSQGGSPSHEQFF.

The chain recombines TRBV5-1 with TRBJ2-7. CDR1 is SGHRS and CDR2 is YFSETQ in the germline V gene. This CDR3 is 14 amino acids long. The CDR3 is CASSYRSFSYEQYF.

The CDR3 sequence: CATSDPQGRTWDTEAFF. The V and J genes are TRBV24-1 and TRBJ1-1; no DNA is available, so the TRBD1 call from TCRdb remains unchecked. The CDR3 spans 17 residues. The germline gives CDR1 KGHDR, CDR2 SFDVKD.

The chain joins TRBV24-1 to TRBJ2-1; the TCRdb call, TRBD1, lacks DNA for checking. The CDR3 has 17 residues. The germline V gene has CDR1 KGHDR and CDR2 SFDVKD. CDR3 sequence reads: CATSDRDPGQGLDEQFF.

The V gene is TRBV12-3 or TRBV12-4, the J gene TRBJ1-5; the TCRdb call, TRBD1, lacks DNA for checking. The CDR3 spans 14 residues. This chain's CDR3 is CASSFLDSQQPQHF.

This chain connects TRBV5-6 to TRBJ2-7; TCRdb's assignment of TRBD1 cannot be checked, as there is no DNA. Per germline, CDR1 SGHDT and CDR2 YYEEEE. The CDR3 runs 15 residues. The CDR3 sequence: CASSFSPGPGDEQYF.

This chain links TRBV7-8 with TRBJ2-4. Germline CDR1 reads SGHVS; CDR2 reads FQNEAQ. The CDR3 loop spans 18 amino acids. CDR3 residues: CASSLEGNQLSAKNIQYF.

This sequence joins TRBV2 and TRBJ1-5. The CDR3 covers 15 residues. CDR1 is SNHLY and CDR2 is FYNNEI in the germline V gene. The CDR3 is CASSESQLVNQPQHF. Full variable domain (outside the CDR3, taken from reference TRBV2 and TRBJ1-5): EPEVTQTPSHQVTQMGQEVILRCVPISNHLYFYWYRQILGQKVEFLVSFYNNEISEKSEIFDDQFSVERPDGSNFTLKIRSTKLEDSAMYFCASSESQLVNQPQHFGDGTRLSIL.

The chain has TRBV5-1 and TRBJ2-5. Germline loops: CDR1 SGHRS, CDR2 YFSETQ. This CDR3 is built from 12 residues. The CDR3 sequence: CASRTDRSPQYF.

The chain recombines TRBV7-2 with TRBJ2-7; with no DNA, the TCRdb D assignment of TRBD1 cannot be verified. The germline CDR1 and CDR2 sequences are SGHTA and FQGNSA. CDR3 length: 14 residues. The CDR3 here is CASSLAQGPYEQYF.

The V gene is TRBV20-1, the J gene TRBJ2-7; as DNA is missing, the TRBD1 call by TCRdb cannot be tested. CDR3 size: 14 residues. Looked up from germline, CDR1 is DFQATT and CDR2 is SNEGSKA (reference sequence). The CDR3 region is CSATGTGFSYEQYF.